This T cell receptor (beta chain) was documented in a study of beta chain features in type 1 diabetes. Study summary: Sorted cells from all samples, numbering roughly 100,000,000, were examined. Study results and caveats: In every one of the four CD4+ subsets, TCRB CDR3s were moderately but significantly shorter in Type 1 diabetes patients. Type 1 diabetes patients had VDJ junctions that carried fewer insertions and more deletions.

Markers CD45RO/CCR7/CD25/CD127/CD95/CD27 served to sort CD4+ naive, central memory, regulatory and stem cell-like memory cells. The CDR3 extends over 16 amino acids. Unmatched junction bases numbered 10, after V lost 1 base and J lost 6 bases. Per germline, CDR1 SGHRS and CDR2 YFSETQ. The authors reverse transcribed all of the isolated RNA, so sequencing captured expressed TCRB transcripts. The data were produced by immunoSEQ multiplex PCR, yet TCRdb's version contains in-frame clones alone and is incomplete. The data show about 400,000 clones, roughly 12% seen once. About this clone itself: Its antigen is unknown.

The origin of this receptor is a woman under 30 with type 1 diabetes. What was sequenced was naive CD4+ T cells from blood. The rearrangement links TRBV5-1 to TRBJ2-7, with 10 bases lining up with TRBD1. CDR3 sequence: CASSLQTGGPLGEQYF. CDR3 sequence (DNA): TGCGCCAGCAGCTTGCAGACAGGGGGCCCCCTTGGCGAGCAGTACTTC. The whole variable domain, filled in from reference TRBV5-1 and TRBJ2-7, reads KAGVTQTPRYLIKTRGQQVTLSCSPISGHRSVSWYQQTPGQGLQFLFEYFSETQRNKGNFPGRFSGRQFSNSRSEMNVSTLELGDSALYLCASSLQTGGPLGEQYFGPGTRLTVT.